The 20 T cell receptor beta chains below come from one sample, sequenced in a study of graft-versus-host responses after intestinal transplantation. Plated together were some 200,000 CFSE-labeled responder cells and some 200,000 irradiated, violet-dye-labeled stimulator cells. This table comes from immunoSEQ multiplex PCR, and its TCRdb copy is limited to in-frame clones, with some not included. The sample shows some 7,400 clones, about 33% of them seen only once. The starting material was alloreactive CD8+ T cells from a mixed lymphocyte reaction culture, obtained before transplantation. Indicated subset: CFSE-low proliferating T cells sorted from approximately 6-day pre-transplant mixed lymphocyte reaction (GvH or HvG direction). The source is a human patient who was an organ donor for intestinal transplantation.

The rearrangement links TRBV29-1 to TRBJ2-1; D is unclear. The germline V gene has CDR1 SQVTM and CDR2 ANQGSEA. V was trimmed by 3 bases and J by 10 bases, leaving 13 bases between them. This CDR3 region has 12 residues. The CDR3 reads CSVDRPVVEQFF. DNA for the CDR3: TGCAGCGTTGACAGGCCCGTGGTAGAGCAGTTCTTC.

The chain joins TRBV27 to TRBJ2-7; 7 bases are shared with TRBD2. The germline CDR1 and CDR2 sequences are MNHEY and SMNVEV (reference sequence). V gave up 3 bases and J gave up 3 bases; unmatched junction bases: 11. The CDR3 is 16 residues long. The CDR3, as DNA: TGTGCCAGCAGTTTGGATAGCGGGCGGACCCACTACGAGCAGTACTTC. Amino acid sequence: CASSLDSGRTHYEQYF.

This rearrangement joins TRBV7-9 to TRBJ2-7; perhaps TRBD1 as D (5 bases). The V end lost 3 bases, the J end lost 2 bases, and 5 bases lay between the germline ends. The CDR3 is 12 amino acids. Germline V lookup: CDR1 SEHNR, CDR2 FQNEAQ (reference sequence). This CDR3 reads CASSLDTYEQYF. In DNA, the CDR3 is TGTGCCAGCAGCTTGGACACCTACGAGCAGTACTTC.

This chain links TRBV6-5 with TRBJ2-7; possibly TRBD2 for D (6 bases). Germline V gene lookup returns CDR1 MNHEY and CDR2 SVGAGI. The CDR3 spans 15 residues. V was pared by 1 base and J by 2 bases, with 12 bases between. The CDR3 nucleotides are TGTGCCAGCAGTTACTTCCTAGCGCGAACCTACGAGCAGTACTTC. Encoded protein: CASSYFLARTYEQYF.

In this sample, this clone turned up a few times. V is TRBV5-6 and J is TRBJ1-5, with D perhaps matching TRBD1 (6 bases). Germline lookup yields CDR1 SGHDT and CDR2 YYEEEE. The CDR3 is made up of 15 amino acids. The V end lost 8 bases, the J end lost 3 bases, and 18 bases lay between the germline ends. The CDR3 sequence is CASSLAGVHNQPQHF. The CDR3 nucleotides read TGTGCCAGTTCATTAGCAGGGGTTCACAATCAGCCCCAGCATTTT.

In this sample, this clone turned up a few times. The chain links TRBV7-6 to TRBJ1-2; D is ambiguous. With 1 base removed from V and 2 bases from J, the gap between germline ends came to 11 bases. The CDR3 has 15 amino acids. Per the germline V gene, CDR1 is SGHVS and CDR2 is FNYEAQ. CDR3 nucleotides: TGTGCCAGCAGCTTAGTGCCTGGCGGGAACTATGGCTACACCTTC. Protein product: CASSLVPGGNYGYTF.

The genes are TRBV15 and TRBJ2-5; TRBD2 might be the D (5 bases). V was clipped by 1 base and J by 2 bases, with 8 bases between them. This CDR3 has 14 amino acids. Looked up from germline, CDR1 is LNHNV and CDR2 is YYDKDF (reference sequence). DNA of the CDR3: TGTGCCACCAGCAGAGTCCGGGAACAAGAGACCCAGTACTTC. Its protein product is CATSRVREQETQYF.

This clone turned up a few times. V is TRBV30 and J is TRBJ1-1, with 7 bases lining up with TRBD1. V shed 4 bases and J 1 base; nucleotides not matched to a gene: 3. CDR3 size: 13 residues. Germline CDR1 is GTSNPN and CDR2 is SVGIG (reference sequence). CDR3 sequence reads: CAWNRGWNTEAFF. The CDR3 DNA is TGTGCCTGGAACAGGGGATGGAACACTGAAGCTTTCTTT.

This clone was counted only a few times. At one end, the junction sequence differs from germline, possibly due to a read error. V gene TRBV5-4 combines with J gene TRBJ2-7, with TRBD1 identical over 8 bases. Germline V gene data show CDR1 as SGHNT and CDR2 as YYREEE (reference sequence). The CDR3 runs 14 residues. The CDR3 here is CASSLGTGAYEQYF. The CDR3 coding sequence is TGCGCCAGCAGTTTAGGGACAGGAGCCTACGAGCAGTACTTC.

By frequency in the sample, this clone is medium-sized. The chain uses TRBV27 and TRBJ2-7; TRBD1 agrees at 8 bases. The CDR3 has 16 residues. Germline CDR1 reads MNHEY; CDR2 reads SMNVEV (reference sequence). Germline trimming cut 5 bases from V and 3 bases from J; bases unmatched to any gene: 12. CDR3 loop: CASSPYSRGTGYEQYF. DNA for the CDR3: TGTGCCAGCAGTCCATATTCCCGTGGGACAGGCTACGAGCAGTACTTC.

The chain carries TRBV28 and TRBJ2-7; the D is unclear. Germline-derived CDR1 and CDR2 are MDHEN and SYDVKM. The CDR3 totals 16 residues. Trimming took 5 bases from V and 4 from J, leaving 21 bases between them. The CDR3 reads CASSRESAPKEYEQYF. CDR3 nucleotides: TGTGCCAGCAGTCGAGAGAGCGCTCCAAAAGAGTACGAGCAGTACTTC.

The rearrangement joins TRBV6-6 to TRBJ2-3, with D perhaps matching TRBD2 (6 bases). Germline loops: CDR1 MNHNY, CDR2 SVGAGI (reference sequence). The CDR3 is made up of 14 amino acids. Trimming shortened V by 6 bases and J by 4 bases, and 14 bases separated the two germline ends. The CDR3 region has the DNA TGTGCCAGCAGACGACTAGGTCAACCAGATACGCAGTATTTT. This translates into CASRRLGQPDTQYF.

This rearrangement joins TRBV21-1 to TRBJ1-2; TRBD1 is taken as the D call from the table, unchecked against the DNA. TRBV21-1 is designated a pseudogene. The CDR3 is made up of 13 amino acids. The CDR3 loop is CASSATVNYGYTF. The CDR3 DNA reads as TGTGCCAGCAGCGCGACAGTTAACTATGGCTACACCTTC.

The J gene is TRBJ1-1, the V gene TRBV28, with a tentative D call TRBD1 (5 bases). V was trimmed by 3 bases and J by 6 bases, leaving 17 bases between them. CDR3 size: 15 residues. Germline V gene data show CDR1 as MDHEN and CDR2 as SYDVKM. CDR3 sequence: CASSFRAGMVAEAFF. CDR3 nucleotide sequence: TGTGCCAGCAGTTTTAGGGCAGGGATGGTGGCTGAAGCTTTCTTT. Combining the CDR3 with reference TRBV28 and TRBJ1-1 gives the whole variable domain DVKVTQSSRYLVKRTGEKVFLECVQDMDHENMFWYRQDPGLGLRLIYFSYDVKMKEKGDIPEGYSVSREKKERFSLILESASTNQTSMYLCASSFRAGMVAEAFFGQGTRLTVV.

This chain's CDR3 is CASSATQVYLPSGANVLTF. CDR3 sequence (DNA): TGCGCCAGCAGCGCCACACAGGTATATCTCCCCTCTGGGGCCAACGTCCTGACTTTC. The chain couples TRBV5-1 to TRBJ2-6, with a possible D match to TRBD1 (5 bases). Trimming removed 4 bases at V and 0 bases at J, with 20 bases between. This CDR3 is 19 amino acids long. Germline V lookup: CDR1 SGHRS, CDR2 YFSETQ.

By sample share, this clone is medium-sized. The chain couples TRBV6-4 to TRBJ1-3; 8 bases are a match to TRBD1. The ends lost 4 bases at V and 0 bases at J; junction bases unmatched: 5. The CDR3 length is 16 residues. The germline CDR1 and CDR2 sequences are MRHNA and SNTAGT. CDR3 coding DNA: TGTGCCAGCAGTGCGAGGACAGGGCTCTCTGGAAACACCATATATTTT. Protein sequence: CASSARTGLSGNTIYF.

This chain connects TRBV15 to TRBJ1-2; 12 positions agree with TRBD1. Germline V gene sequence: CDR1 LNHNV, CDR2 YYDKDF (reference sequence). V lost 5 bases to trimming and J lost 2 bases; unmatched junction nucleotides: 30. This CDR3 is built from 24 residues. CDR3 sequence: CATSLRYQSGTGGTHWGPNYGYTF. As DNA, the CDR3 is TGTGCCACCAGCTTGCGATATCAATCCGGGACAGGGGGCACCCACTGGGGGCCGAACTATGGCTACACCTTC.

A word on this clone: An end of the junction differs from the germline gene, which may be a read error. V is TRBV4-1 and J is TRBJ2-7, with D hard to call. The germline V gene has CDR1 MGHRA and CDR2 YSYEKL. The CDR3 loop spans 13 amino acids. This CDR3 is CASSPTIPYEQYF. In DNA form, the CDR3 reads TGTGCCAGCAGCCCTACGATTCCCTACGAGCAGTACTTC.

This rearrangement joins TRBV30 to TRBJ2-5; 12 bases map to TRBD2. The V and J ends lost 4 bases and 5 bases, in that order; junction bases with no gene match: 11. Germline loops: CDR1 GTSNPN, CDR2 SVGIG (reference sequence). The CDR3 consists of 16 residues. The CDR3 DNA sequence: TGTGCCTGGAATCCTCAGCTAGCGGGGGGGTGGGAGACCCAGTACTTC. This sequence encodes CAWNPQLAGGWETQYF.

The DNA for the CDR3 is TGCGCCAGCGGGCGGGACAGGGGGCTTCCTCGGTTCTCACCCCTCCACTTT. Translated, it gives CASGRDRGLPRFSPLHF. The rearrangement links TRBV10-1 to TRBJ1-6, with 12 positions matching TRBD1. CDR3 length: 17 residues. V shed 8 bases, J shed 10 bases, and the junction held 15 bases outside the gene matches. Germline assignment: CDR1 WNHNN and CDR2 SYGVQD (reference sequence).